The 32 T cell receptor beta chains below come from one sample, sequenced in a study of cytomegalovirus exposure and HLA in healthy donors. It was with 60 Vbeta and 13 Jbeta primers that the PCR ran. Sequencing was performed with immunoSEQ multiplex PCR; in TCRdb, only in-frame clones are kept and a portion is missing. Of 200,000 to 250,000 clones listed, roughly 73% were seen once; the top ten hold 0.47%. The specimen sequenced was PBMCs. The receptors were gathered from a boy aged 5-17 years in good health and CMV-seronegative.

The chain is built from TRBV30 and TRBJ1-2; possibly TRBD1 for D (5 bases). Germline lookup yields CDR1 GTSNPN and CDR2 SVGIG (reference sequence). The V end lost 4 bases, the J end lost 1 base, and 10 bases lay between the germline ends. The CDR3 has 13 amino acids. CDR3 in DNA: TGTGCCTGGACCCAGGGCGTTAACTATGGCTACACCTTC. Its protein is CAWTQGVNYGYTF.

CDR3 loop: CASSPVRGDTEAFF. In DNA form, the CDR3 reads TGTGCCAGTAGTCCCGTCAGGGGAGACACTGAAGCTTTCTTT. The genes are TRBV19 and TRBJ1-1; perhaps TRBD1 as D (6 bases). Germline V CDR1 and CDR2: LNHDA, SQIVND (reference sequence). The CDR3 covers 14 residues. Deletions cut 5 bases from V and 3 bases from J, with 13 bases between.

The chain has TRBV5-6 and TRBJ2-3; 8 nucleotides match TRBD2. There are 15 residues in the CDR3. Looked up from germline, CDR1 is SGHDT and CDR2 is YYEEEE. The trim removed 9 bases at V and 1 base at J, leaving 10 bases unmatched. DNA of the CDR3: TGTGCCACCGGGGGGGGCGGGGGGCGCACAGATACGCAGTATTTT. It codes for CATGGGGGRTDTQYF.

The chain is built from TRBV5-1 and TRBJ1-4; the match to TRBD1 covers 10 bases. CDR3 length: 14 amino acids. The V segment lost 4 bases and the J segment 5 bases; nucleotides outside the gene matches: 2. Germline CDR1 reads SGHRS; CDR2 reads YFSETQ. CDR3 residues: CASSEGQGNEKLFF. The DNA of the CDR3 is TGCGCCAGCAGCGAGGGACAGGGGAATGAAAAACTGTTTTTT.

This chain connects TRBV4-1 to TRBJ1-2; weak D call: TRBD1 (5 bases). Germline V lookup: CDR1 MGHRA, CDR2 YSYEKL. Deletions cut 4 bases from V and 2 bases from J, with 14 bases between. The CDR3 has 15 residues. The CDR3 nucleotides are TGCGCCAGCAGCCGACCAAATGGGGGGAACTATGGCTACACCTTC. The encoded protein is CASSRPNGGNYGYTF.

This sequence joins TRBV28 and TRBJ1-3; perhaps TRBD1 as D (5 bases). Germline CDR1 MDHEN, CDR2 SYDVKM. With 10 bases removed from V and 2 bases from J, the gap between germline ends came to 15 bases. CDR3 size: 14 residues. For the CDR3, the DNA is TGTGCCACCTACTCTCGGGGGACTGGAAACACCATATATTTT. It is translated as CATYSRGTGNTIYF.

This clone occurred once. The chain combines TRBV19 with TRBJ2-1; TRBD1 agrees at 7 bases. V was clipped by 7 bases and J by 10 bases; unmatched bases: 4. The germline gives CDR1 LNHDA, CDR2 SQIVND (reference sequence). CDR3 length equals 11 residues. The CDR3 loop is CASTRDREQFF. For the CDR3, the DNA is TGTGCCAGTACCCGGGACAGAGAGCAGTTCTTC.

The genes are TRBV4-2 and TRBJ2-5; weak D call: TRBD1 (7 bases). CDR3 size: 15 residues. The germline CDR1 and CDR2 sequences are LGHNA and YNFKEQ. V shed 4 bases and J shed 2 bases, with 14 bases lying between them. The DNA of the CDR3 is TGTGCCAGCAGCCCTAAATCAGGGGGGCAAGAGACCCAGTACTTC. Its translation: CASSPKSGGQETQYF.

The rearrangement links TRBV27 to TRBJ1-1; D is undetermined. Germline loops: CDR1 MNHEY, CDR2 SMNVEV (reference sequence). The CDR3 consists of 18 residues. V was clipped by 5 bases and J by 1 base, with 23 bases between them. CDR3 loop: CASSPPRNRPLKNTEAFF. CDR3 nucleotides: TGTGCCAGCAGTCCTCCCCGAAACAGACCGCTAAAGAACACTGAAGCTTTCTTT.

This rearrangement joins TRBV7-9 to TRBJ2-5; 14 bases line up with TRBD2. J was trimmed by 4 bases and V by 3 bases; bases with no gene match: 7. Germline-derived CDR1 and CDR2 are SEHNR and FQNEAQ (reference sequence). CDR3 length: 17 residues. The CDR3 here is CASSFNRLAGGRETQYF. DNA of the CDR3: TGTGCCAGCAGCTTTAACCGACTAGCGGGAGGGCGAGAGACCCAGTACTTC.

The chain joins TRBV5-1 to TRBJ2-7; no clear D gene. CDR1 is SGHRS, CDR2 YFSETQ, per germline. This CDR3 region has 15 residues. The germline V and J ends were trimmed by 0 bases and 2 bases, with 12 bases remaining between them. The CDR3 DNA follows: TGCGCCAGCAGCTTGGGCGTCAGGATAACCTACGAGCAGTACTTC. Translation gives CASSLGVRITYEQYF.

In its sample, this clone was seen a few times. The chain couples TRBV5-6 to TRBJ2-3, with 8 bases identical to TRBD2. The germline CDR1 and CDR2 sequences are SGHDT and YYEEEE. V dropped 4 bases and J dropped 1; count of bases not matched to a gene: 5. The CDR3 extends over 15 amino acids. Here the CDR3 reads CASSPAGVGTDTQYF. The CDR3 DNA reads TGTGCCAGCAGCCCAGCGGGGGTCGGCACAGATACGCAGTATTTT.

This clone was detected once. The rearrangement joins TRBV14 to TRBJ2-3, with TRBD2 matching 12 bases. The ends lost 1 base at V and 3 bases at J; junction bases unmatched: 14. Germline V lookup: CDR1 SGHDN, CDR2 FVKESK. The CDR3 extends over 20 amino acids. CDR3 in amino acids: CASSQGPLAGGMRLTDTQYF. The CDR3 nucleotides read TGTGCCAGCAGCCAAGGTCCACTAGCGGGGGGCATGCGTTTGACAGATACGCAGTATTTT.

The rearrangement uses TRBV5-4 and TRBJ2-7; perhaps TRBD1 as D (6 bases). The CDR3 contains 15 residues. The V end was cut by 0 bases, the J end by 2 bases, with 12 bases between. Germline V gene data show CDR1 as SGHNT and CDR2 as YYREEE (reference sequence). The CDR3 spells CASSLAYRGTYEQYF. The CDR3 DNA reads TGTGCCAGCAGCTTGGCCTATAGGGGGACCTACGAGCAGTACTTC.

The V and J genes are TRBV7-9 and TRBJ2-2; possible D gene TRBD1, 5 bases. This CDR3 comprises 14 residues. Germline V CDR1 and CDR2: SEHNR, FQNEAQ (reference sequence). Trimming removed 8 bases from V and 0 bases from J, with 10 bases in between. Here the CDR3 DNA reads TGTGCCAGCGGTGAAGGGGCGAACACCGGGGAGCTGTTTTTT. The encoded protein is CASGEGANTGELFF.

This chain uses TRBV10-1 with TRBJ2-2, with unresolved D. This CDR3 comprises 13 residues. Germline CDR1 reads WNHNN; CDR2 reads SYGVQD (reference sequence). The V and J ends lost 2 bases and 2 bases respectively, with 3 bases between them. The CDR3 sequence: CASSETNTGELFF. CDR3 DNA sequence: TGCGCCAGCAGTGAGACAAACACCGGGGAGCTGTTTTTT.

The V gene is TRBV5-4, the J gene TRBJ2-1; 10 bases are shared with TRBD2. CDR3 length: 16 residues. Trimming took 0 bases from V and 4 from J; bases not matched to a gene: 4. Germline CDR1 and CDR2: SGHNT and YYREEE (reference sequence). CDR3 DNA sequence: TGTGCCAGCAGCTTGGCCTGGACTAGCGGTTACAATGAGCAGTTCTTC. Its translation is CASSLAWTSGYNEQFF.

The chain has TRBV20-1 and TRBJ2-7; unclear D gene. Per the germline V gene, CDR1 is DFQATT and CDR2 is SNEGSKA (reference sequence). The CDR3 length is 11 residues. V was shortened by 4 bases and J by 4 bases, with 8 bases between the two germline ends. CDR3 residues: CSANQRYEQYF. The CDR3 DNA sequence: TGCAGTGCTAATCAGCGATACGAGCAGTACTTC.

The chain couples TRBV6-5 to TRBJ2-1; a weak D match, TRBD2 (6 bases). Trimming left V 6 bases short and J 7 bases short, with 19 bases between. Germline values: CDR1 MNHEY, CDR2 SVGAGI. The CDR3 runs 15 residues. The DNA of the CDR3 is TGTGCCAGCAGCCGCGACGGGACGGCGGGAAATGAGCAGTTCTTC. This gives the protein CASSRDGTAGNEQFF.

The CDR3 bases are TGCAGCGTTGACAGGGAAAATAGTAGTGAAGCTTTCTTT. Amino acid sequence: CSVDRENSSEAFF. V is TRBV29-1 and J is TRBJ1-1; D is possibly TRBD1 (5 bases). Germline V gene lookup returns CDR1 SQVTM and CDR2 ANQGSEA. The V gene lost 3 bases and the J gene lost 7 bases, with 15 bases spanning the gap. This CDR3 spans 13 amino acids.

This clone was picked up a small number of times. The J gene is TRBJ1-1, the V gene TRBV30; 7 nucleotides align to TRBD1. Germline assignment: CDR1 GTSNPN and CDR2 SVGIG (reference sequence). This CDR3 is 13 amino acids long. The junction had 1 base not matched to a gene; V was cut back by 3 bases and J by 0 bases. CDR3 in amino acids: CAWRQGMNTEAFF. CDR3 sequence (DNA): TGTGCCTGGAGACAGGGGATGAACACTGAAGCTTTCTTT.

The genes are TRBV5-4 and TRBJ2-1; 11 bases line up with TRBD2. The CDR3 totals 17 residues. Germline V gives CDR1 SGHNT, CDR2 YYREEE (reference sequence). V was clipped by 4 bases and J by 4 bases; unmatched bases: 10. The CDR3 DNA reads TGTGCCAGCAGCCGAGCGGGACTAGCGGACCGTTACAATGAGCAGTTCTTC. Translated, it gives CASSRAGLADRYNEQFF.

V is TRBV7-9 and J is TRBJ1-6; a possible D gene is TRBD1 (5 bases). Trimming took 4 bases from V and 6 from J, leaving 13 bases between them. CDR3 length: 15 residues. Germline-derived CDR1 and CDR2 are SEHNR and FQNEAQ (reference sequence). This CDR3 is CASSSGEGINSPLHF. The CDR3 DNA follows: TGTGCCAGCAGCTCCGGGGAGGGGATTAATTCACCCCTCCACTTT.

The chain combines TRBV7-6 with TRBJ1-4; 7 positions match TRBD1. J gave up 13 bases and V 5 bases, and 16 bases lay outside the gene matches. The CDR3 extends over 15 amino acids. The germline CDR1 and CDR2 sequences are SGHVS and FNYEAQ. The CDR3 protein is CASSDLTGAGLRLFF. In DNA form, the CDR3 reads TGTGCCAGCAGCGATCTCACAGGGGCGGGGTTAAGACTGTTTTTT.

CDR3 DNA: TGTGCCACCAGCGTACTCCAGGGAGGTAGGGGCTACACCTTC. Its translation is CATSVLQGGRGYTF. The chain employs TRBV2 and TRBJ1-2; D is perhaps TRBD1 (5 bases). There are 14 residues in the CDR3. Trimming removed 10 bases at V and 8 bases at J, with 23 bases between. Germline V gives CDR1 SNHLY, CDR2 FYNNEI.

This clone appeared once. The chain uses TRBV25-1 and TRBJ2-5; 7 bases map to TRBD1. CDR3 length equals 15 residues. Unmatched junction bases numbered 8, after V lost 3 bases and J lost 4 bases. The germline V gene has CDR1 MGHDK and CDR2 SYGVNS. The CDR3 nucleotides read TGTGCCAGCAGTGATAACAGGGGCGGAAGAGAGACCCAGTACTTC. This translates into CASSDNRGGRETQYF.

V is TRBV7-9 and J is TRBJ2-3; 8 bases line up with TRBD1. This CDR3 has 15 amino acids. Germline lookup yields CDR1 SEHNR and CDR2 FQNEAQ (reference sequence). Trimming at V came to 2 bases and at J to 6 bases, leaving 7 bases not matched to a gene. The CDR3 here is CASSLTTGASDTQYF. The CDR3 DNA follows: TGTGCCAGCAGCTTAACGACAGGGGCATCGGATACGCAGTATTTT.

This chain connects TRBV30 to TRBJ2-5, with D possibly matching TRBD1 (6 bases). V gave up 0 bases and J gave up 13 bases, with 12 bases separating them. This CDR3 region has 11 residues. Germline V gene sequence: CDR1 GTSNPN, CDR2 SVGIG (reference sequence). This chain's CDR3 is CAWSVPHRVYF. The CDR3 bases are TGTGCCTGGAGTGTTCCGCACAGGGTGTACTTC.

This chain uses TRBV7-2 with TRBJ2-5; possibly TRBD1 for D (6 bases). Deletions cut 7 bases from V and 3 bases from J, with 21 bases between. The length of the CDR3 is 16 residues. From germline, CDR1 is SGHTA and CDR2 FQGNSA. In nucleotides, the CDR3 is TGTGCCAGCACCCCAGGGCCGGGCAGGGGAGAAGAGACCCAGTACTTC. Encoded protein: CASTPGPGRGEETQYF.

The chain employs TRBV6-5 and TRBJ1-1, with D perhaps TRBD1 (6 bases). Germline V gene lookup returns CDR1 MNHEY and CDR2 SVGAGI. The CDR3 sequence is 14 residues long. The germline V and J ends were trimmed by 5 bases and 1 base, with 11 bases remaining between them. CDR3 coding DNA: TGTGCCAGCAGTCGCACAGGGAGGAACACTGAAGCTTTCTTT. It is translated as CASSRTGRNTEAFF.

The rearrangement links TRBV4-2 to TRBJ2-3, with TRBD2 matching over 12 bases. Germline trimming cut 0 bases from V and 6 bases from J; bases unmatched to any gene: 4. CDR1 is LGHNA and CDR2 is YNFKEQ in the germline V gene. CDR3 length: 16 amino acids. CDR3 amino acids: CASSQDRTSGNDTQYF. CDR3 bases: TGTGCCAGCAGCCAAGATAGGACTAGCGGGAACGATACGCAGTATTTT.

V and J are TRBV7-8 and TRBJ2-7; D is perhaps TRBD2 (6 bases). CDR1 and CDR2 (germline): SGHVS, FQNEAQ. V was trimmed by 0 bases and J by 2 bases, leaving 14 bases between them. The CDR3 length is 16 residues. The CDR3 bases are TGTGCCAGCAGCTTAGCCACCGGGGGTGAAACCTACGAGCAGTACTTC. Protein: CASSLATGGETYEQYF. Full variable domain (remainder filled in from reference TRBV7-8 and TRBJ2-7): GAGVSQSPRYKVAKRGQDVALRCDPISGHVSLFWYQQALGQGPEFLTYFQNEAQLDKSGLPSDRFFAERPEGSVSTLKIQRTQQEDSAVYLCASSLATGGETYEQYFGPGTRLTVT.